The 30 T cell receptor beta chains in this list originate from one sample, sequenced in a study of blood T cells in healthy people across ages. PCR was performed a second time for about 7 to 11 cycles using a sample-barcoded 5' primer and a J-beta primer mix. TCRdb re-called the 5' RACE reads through MiXCR, storing one row per CDR3 protein. The profile shows about 780,000 distinct CDR3 sequences, roughly 24% of them singletons. This sample was also put to use in a study of T cells of mothers and their children.

Sequences were obtained from blood. The receptors derive from a boy younger than 18 in good health.

This chain connects TRBV4-2 to TRBJ2-5; TRBD2 matches 13 bases. The J call may be incorrect, as the DNA end agrees better with TRBJ2-1. CDR3 length: 15 residues. Germline CDR1 and CDR2: LGHNA and YNFKEQ. The CDR3 here is CASSQGLAGLYEQFF. The CDR3 nucleotides are TGTGCCAGCAGCCAGGGACTAGCGGGGTTGTACGAGCAGTTCTTC.

J is TRBJ1-2 and V is TRBV7-8, with 8 bases lining up with TRBD1. Trimming cost V 8 bases and J 7 bases; bases outside gene matches: 15. The CDR3 is 15 residues long. Germline V gene data show CDR1 as SGHVS and CDR2 as FQNEAQ. For the CDR3, the DNA is TGTGCCAGCTCTGGGATGAGATCAGGGGGCGTTGGCTACACCTTC. It yields the protein CASSGMRSGGVGYTF.

This clonotype was recorded a few times. The chain joins TRBV5-1 to TRBJ2-5, with 7 bases that match TRBD1. Germline CDR1 SGHRS, CDR2 YFSETQ. The CDR3 is 15 amino acids. Trimming at V came to 2 bases and at J to 1 base, leaving 5 bases not matched to a gene. The DNA for the CDR3 is TGCGCCAGCAGCTTTACCCAGGGGGTCCAAGAGACCCAGTACTTC. This gives the protein CASSFTQGVQETQYF.

The chain couples TRBV11-2 to TRBJ1-4; tentative D call: TRBD1 (5 bases). The CDR3 spans 14 residues. Trimming cost V 2 bases and J 8 bases, with 12 bases left between them. Per the germline V gene, CDR1 is SGHAT and CDR2 is FQNNGV. This chain's CDR3 is CASSLSRKGEKLFF. The CDR3 DNA reads as TGTGCCAGCAGCTTAAGCCGGAAGGGGGAAAAACTGTTTTTT.

This clonotype appeared a few times. J is TRBJ2-5 and V is TRBV10-3; TRBD2 matches 7 bases. Germline V gene data show CDR1 as ENHRY and CDR2 as SYGVKD. CDR3 length: 14 residues. The junction had 4 bases not matched to a gene; V was cut back by 4 bases and J by 2 bases. CDR3 sequence (DNA): TGTGCCATCAGTGGGCCGGGAGGACAAGAGACCCAGTACTTC. Amino acid sequence: CAISGPGGQETQYF.

This clonotype was observed a single time. The V and J genes are TRBV18 and TRBJ2-5; D assignment may be TRBD1 or TRBD2 (5 bases each). Germline V gene sequence: CDR1 KGHSH, CDR2 LQKENI. The CDR3 length is 14 residues. Trimming took 3 bases from V and 5 from J, leaving 13 bases between them. CDR3 nucleotide sequence: TGTGCCAGCTCACCTATCGGGACGAAGGAGACCCAGTACTTC. This codes for CASSPIGTKETQYF. Full variable domain (outside the CDR3, taken from reference TRBV18 and TRBJ2-5): NAGVMQNPRHLVRRRGQEARLRCSPMKGHSHVYWYRQLPEEGLKFMVYLQKENIIDESGMPKERFSAEFPKEGPSILRIQQVVRGDSAAYFCASSPIGTKETQYFGPGTRLLVL.

The count of this clonotype is one. The chain employs TRBV27 and TRBJ1-6; D is unclear. Germline V gene data show CDR1 as MNHEY and CDR2 as SMNVEV (reference sequence). Trimming cost V 5 bases and J 10 bases, with 9 bases left between them. The CDR3 length is 12 residues. The CDR3 sequence: CASSPRSSPLHF. The DNA for the CDR3 is TGTGCCAGCAGTCCAAGGAGCTCACCCCTCCACTTT.

This clonotype was seen a few times. The chain is built from TRBV2 and TRBJ1-2, with D possibly TRBD1 on 5 matching bases. This CDR3 has 17 amino acids. Germline lookup yields CDR1 SNHLY and CDR2 FYNNEI. Trimming stripped 2 bases from V and 8 bases from J, with 24 bases between. CDR3 residues: CASSEFRAGSLSGGYTF. As DNA, the CDR3 is TGTGCCAGCAGTGAATTTCGGGCAGGCAGCCTCTCAGGGGGCTACACCTTC.

The chain uses TRBV9 and TRBJ2-1; D is perhaps TRBD1 or TRBD2 (6 bases each). This CDR3 has 15 amino acids. CDR1 is SGDLS and CDR2 is YYNGEE in the germline V gene. V dropped 0 bases and J dropped 7 bases, with 14 bases sitting between them. This CDR3 reads CASSVAGAPGNEQFF. The DNA for the CDR3 is TGTGCCAGCAGCGTAGCGGGGGCCCCGGGGAATGAGCAGTTCTTC.

This clonotype came up a few times. J is TRBJ2-6 and V is TRBV20-1; D might be TRBD2 (7 bases). The CDR3 runs to 17 residues. V was shortened by 3 bases and J by 1 base, with 16 bases between the two germline ends. Germline V gene sequence: CDR1 DFQATT, CDR2 SNEGSKA (reference sequence). The CDR3 spells CSASTGGTLSGANVLTF. CDR3 nucleotides: TGCAGTGCTAGCACGGGGGGCACCCTTTCTGGGGCCAACGTCCTGACTTTC.

This clonotype was detected a few times. This rearrangement joins TRBV5-1 to TRBJ2-1, with a weak D call TRBD2 (5 bases). This CDR3 contains 14 residues. V lost 2 bases and J lost 7, with 13 bases in between. Germline CDR1 SGHRS, CDR2 YFSETQ. This chain's CDR3 is CASSFSQRRNEQFF. The CDR3 nucleotides are TGCGCCAGCAGCTTTAGCCAGCGGAGGAATGAGCAGTTCTTC.

This clonotype has a count of ten or more. V gene TRBV10-3 combines with J gene TRBJ2-3, with a tentative D call TRBD2 (5 bases). Trimming cost V 6 bases and J 2 bases, with 12 bases left between them. CDR3 length: 14 residues. Per the germline V gene, CDR1 is ENHRY and CDR2 is SYGVKD. The CDR3 coding sequence is TGTGCCATCAGCCCTGGACTGGTCACAGATACGCAGTATTTT. This codes for CAISPGLVTDTQYF.

The chain carries TRBV2 and TRBJ1-2; D perhaps matches TRBD1 (6 bases). From germline, CDR1 is SNHLY and CDR2 FYNNEI. Trimming took 7 bases from V and 4 from J, leaving 13 bases between them. The CDR3 covers 13 residues. The DNA for the CDR3 is TGTGCCAGCATTACAGGGCGCGGCTATGGCTACACCTTC. It encodes CASITGRGYGYTF. Full variable domain (outside the CDR3, taken from reference TRBV2 and TRBJ1-2): EPEVTQTPSHQVTQMGQEVILRCVPISNHLYFYWYRQILGQKVEFLVSFYNNEISEKSEIFDDQFSVERPDGSNFTLKIRSTKLEDSAMYFCASITGRGYGYTFGSGTRLTVV.

This clonotype was picked up a small number of times. The chain carries TRBV25-1 and TRBJ1-1, with D tentatively TRBD1 (5 bases). Trimming shortened V by 8 bases and J by 4 bases, and 11 bases separated the two germline ends. CDR1 and CDR2 from the germline V gene are MGHDK and SYGVNS. The CDR3 consists of 12 residues. CDR3 sequence (DNA): TGTGCCAGCGACAGCGGGACCACTGAAGCTTTCTTT. It encodes CASDSGTTEAFF.

The genes are TRBV4-1 and TRBJ1-1, with unresolved D. This CDR3 has 17 amino acids. Trimming took 1 base from V and 2 from J, leaving 17 bases between them. Germline V gene sequence: CDR1 MGHRA, CDR2 YSYEKL. The CDR3 reads CASSQVFPVGVNTEAFF. The CDR3 coding sequence is TGCGCCAGCAGCCAAGTGTTCCCCGTCGGCGTTAACACTGAAGCTTTCTTT.

This sequence joins TRBV5-1 and TRBJ2-7; 8 nucleotides line up with TRBD1. This CDR3 region has 14 residues. V shed 2 bases, J shed 3 bases, and the junction held 4 bases outside the gene matches. Germline loops: CDR1 SGHRS, CDR2 YFSETQ. The CDR3: CASSFGTGYYEQYF. In nucleotides, the CDR3 is TGCGCCAGCAGCTTCGGGACAGGATACTACGAGCAGTACTTC.

This clonotype has more than one count but fewer than ten. The V and J genes are TRBV10-3 and TRBJ2-5; D is perhaps TRBD1 or TRBD2 (5 bases each). The length of the CDR3 is 13 residues. CDR1 is ENHRY, CDR2 SYGVKD, per germline. Trimming left V 8 bases short and J 5 bases short, with 15 bases between. The CDR3 sequence: CAILRDPGETQYF. For the CDR3, the DNA is TGTGCCATCCTCCGGGACCCAGGGGAGACCCAGTACTTC.

On this clonotype: No conserved phenylalanine or tryptophan is present at the end of the CDR3, so a read error is the likely explanation. The limits of the CDR3 on the DNA are not certain, so only TCRdb's listed CDR3 is given. This chain joins TRBV3-1 and TRBJ2-5; the D call TRBD2 from the table was never checked on the DNA. CDR1 is LGHDT, CDR2 YNNKEL, per germline (reference sequence). The CDR3 is made up of 10 amino acids, end residues included. The CDR3 spells CASSQAGGTV.

This clonotype has more than one count but fewer than ten. The chain has TRBV7-8 and TRBJ2-5, with 10 nucleotides matching TRBD2. The DNA end is more similar to TRBJ2-7, so the J call may be wrong. Germline-derived CDR1 and CDR2 are SGHVS and FQNEAQ. This CDR3 is built from 16 residues. The CDR3 nucleotides read TGTGCCAGCACCGGGGGGTCCTTAGCGGGGGGAGACGAGCAGTACTTC. Translated, it gives CASTGGSLAGGDEQYF.

The chain recombines TRBV28 with TRBJ1-4; D may be TRBD1 (6 bases). CDR1 is MDHEN and CDR2 is SYDVKM in the germline V gene. This CDR3 region has 13 residues. V lost 5 bases and J lost 6, with 10 bases in between. CDR3: CASSTGLDEKLFF. The CDR3 nucleotides read TGTGCCAGCAGTACAGGGTTAGATGAAAAACTGTTTTTT.

CDR3 bases: TGCGCCAGCAGCCCTTGGGCAGAGGGGAACACTGAAGCTTTCTTT. This gives the protein CASSPWAEGNTEAFF. This chain links TRBV5-1 with TRBJ1-1; no definite D call. With 4 bases removed from V and 1 base from J, the gap between germline ends came to 14 bases. The CDR3 consists of 15 residues. Germline V gene data show CDR1 as SGHRS and CDR2 as YFSETQ. Filled out from reference TRBV5-1 and TRBJ1-1, the complete variable domain reads KAGVTQTPRYLIKTRGQQVTLSCSPISGHRSVSWYQQTPGQGLQFLFEYFSETQRNKGNFPGRFSGRQFSNSRSEMNVSTLELGDSALYLCASSPWAEGNTEAFFGQGTRLTVV.

V usage is TRBV3-1 and J usage is TRBJ1-5; possibly TRBD1 for D (6 bases). The CDR3 runs to 14 residues. V lost 1 base and J 7 bases, leaving 11 bases between the germline ends. Per the germline V gene, CDR1 is LGHDT and CDR2 is YNNKEL (reference sequence). The CDR3 DNA reads TGTGCCAGCAGCCAAGCAGGGGTGGACCAGCCCCAGCATTTT. It specifies CASSQAGVDQPQHF.

This clonotype has more than one count but fewer than ten. Germline is not matched at one junction end, which may reflect a read error. The chain couples TRBV5-1 to TRBJ1-1; weak D call: TRBD1 (5 bases). The germline gives CDR1 SGHRS, CDR2 YFSETQ. The CDR3 length is 13 residues. The CDR3 DNA reads TGCGCCAGCAGCTTGTCAGGGACGGATGAAGCTTCCTTT. Its translation: CASSLSGTDEASF.

The table lists this clonotype with a few counts. This chain uses TRBV27 with TRBJ1-4, with a weak D call TRBD1 (5 bases). This CDR3 spans 14 amino acids. The germline V gene encodes CDR1 MNHEY and CDR2 SMNVEV (reference sequence). V shed 4 bases and J shed 8 bases, with 14 bases lying between them. DNA of the CDR3: TGTGCCAGCAGTTCCGGGACGTCTCCGGAAAAACTGTTTTTT. Its protein is CASSSGTSPEKLFF.

V gene TRBV29-1 combines with J gene TRBJ2-1; D is undetermined. Germline-derived CDR1 and CDR2 are SQVTM and ANQGSEA. CDR3 size: 16 residues. V lost 0 bases, J lost 0 bases, and 12 bases lay in between. The CDR3 region has the DNA TGCAGCGTTGAAGATGAAGGACGTAGCTCCTACAATGAGCAGTTCTTC. Translating gives CSVEDEGRSSYNEQFF.

This clonotype has only a few counts. This sequence joins TRBV29-1 and TRBJ1-4, with 7 bases matching TRBD1. Germline CDR1 SQVTM, CDR2 ANQGSEA. This CDR3 spans 14 amino acids. V trimming: 6 bases; J trimming: 1 base; junction bases outside the gene matches: 5. This CDR3 reads CSVTGKETNEKLFF. Here the CDR3 DNA reads TGCAGCGTGACAGGGAAAGAAACTAATGAAAAACTGTTTTTT.

The V call is TRBV9, the J call TRBJ1-4; D may be TRBD1 (5 bases). The CDR3 contains 15 residues. Deletions cut 4 bases from V and 6 bases from J, with 16 bases between. The germline CDR1 and CDR2 sequences are SGDLS and YYNGEE. CDR3 protein: CASSTGRVADEKLFF. In DNA form, the CDR3 reads TGTGCCAGCAGCACGGGACGGGTGGCTGATGAAAAACTGTTTTTT.

The sample holds a few counts of this clonotype. The chain combines TRBV7-9 with TRBJ2-5; D possibly corresponds to TRBD1 (6 bases). This CDR3 is built from 13 residues. In germline, CDR1 is SEHNR, CDR2 FQNEAQ (reference sequence). Trimming removed 9 bases from V and 7 bases from J, with 18 bases in between. CDR3 sequence: CASMTGTQPTQYF. For the CDR3, the DNA is TGTGCCAGTATGACCGGGACACAGCCGACCCAGTACTTC.

This chain links TRBV10-3 with TRBJ2-3; unclear D gene. Germline V gene sequence: CDR1 ENHRY, CDR2 SYGVKD. Trimming shortened V by 8 bases and J by 0 bases, and 6 bases separated the two germline ends. The CDR3 covers 12 residues. The CDR3 protein is CAIGQSTDTQYF. CDR3 nucleotides: TGTGCCATCGGCCAGAGCACAGATACGCAGTATTTT.

The chain combines TRBV5-1 with TRBJ2-3; a weak D match, TRBD2 (6 bases). CDR3 size: 19 residues. CDR1 SGHRS and CDR2 YFSETQ come from the germline V gene. Trimming stripped 0 bases from V and 0 bases from J, with 20 bases between. Here the CDR3 DNA reads TGCGCCAGCAGCTTGGTTTTCTCGGGGGTAGGAAAAAGCACAGATACGCAGTATTTT. Translated: CASSLVFSGVGKSTDTQYF.